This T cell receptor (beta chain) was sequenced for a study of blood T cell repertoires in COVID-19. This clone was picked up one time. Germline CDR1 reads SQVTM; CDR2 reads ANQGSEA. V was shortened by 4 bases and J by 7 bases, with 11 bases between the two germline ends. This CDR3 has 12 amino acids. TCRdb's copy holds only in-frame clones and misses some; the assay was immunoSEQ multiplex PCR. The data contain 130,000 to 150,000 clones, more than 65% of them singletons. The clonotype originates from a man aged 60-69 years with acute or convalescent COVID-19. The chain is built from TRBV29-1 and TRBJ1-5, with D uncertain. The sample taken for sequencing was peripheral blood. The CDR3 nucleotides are TGCAGCGTTGGCGGGCCCAACCAGCCCCAGCATTTT. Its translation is CSVGGPNQPQHF.